What follows is one TCR beta chain and its context. Enrolled during active infection, Seattle patients were then followed longitudinally. These data belong to a study of blood T cell repertoires in COVID-19. Study at large: From the United States, Italy and Spain came samples of acute and convalescent COVID-19.

In the study's own analysis: Reference gene primer amplification yielded estimated nucleated cell counts. Sequencing used immunoSEQ multiplex PCR; TCRdb keeps in-frame clones, though not all of them. The V and J calls and the clone size are those of that table, but D and trimming were determined from the DNA. The table lists about 370,000 clones, more than 70% of them singletons. Losses at the gene ends were 0 bases for V and 5 bases for J; bases not matched to a gene: 8. Germline CDR1 is SGHKS and CDR2 is YYEKEE (reference sequence). The CDR3 length is 15 residues. This chain links TRBV5-5 with TRBJ2-7; 7 bases are a match to TRBD1. Sequencing was carried out using peripheral blood. This sequence originates from a woman aged 25 to 39 with COVID-19, enrolled during active disease. CDR3 nucleotide sequence: TGTGCCAGCAGCTTGGAGGGGGCAATTGTCGACGAGCAGTACTTC. As protein: CASSLEGAIVDEQYF.